This T cell receptor (beta chain) is from a study of blood T cell repertoires in COVID-19. Study information: T cells, B-cell-depleted T cells, or PBMCs supplied cDNA or gDNA.

Methods used by the authors: Amplified reference gene primers provided the basis for estimating nucleated cell counts. The table came from immunoSEQ multiplex PCR; TCRdb's copy has only in-frame clones and leaves some out. V and J calls and clone size are those listed in that table; D and trimming were worked out from the DNA. The sample yields some 400,000 clones, roughly nine tenths seen once. Recovered participants had two consecutive negative NP/OP PCR tests, healthcare professional clearance, or symptom resolution. V dropped 1 base and J dropped 2 bases, with 9 bases sitting between them. Looked up from germline, CDR1 is LGHDT and CDR2 is YNNKEL (reference sequence). This CDR3 is 14 amino acids long.

J is TRBJ2-7 and V is TRBV3-1 (or the pseudogene TRBV3-2); tentatively, D is TRBD2 (6 bases). The sample taken for sequencing was PBMCs or T cells enriched from blood (not recorded which). This sequence was found in a man aged 25-40 years who had recovered from COVID-19. The DNA for the CDR3 is TGTGCCAGCAGCCAAGTAATAGCGGCCTACGAGCAGTACTTC. Amino acids: CASSQVIAAYEQYF.